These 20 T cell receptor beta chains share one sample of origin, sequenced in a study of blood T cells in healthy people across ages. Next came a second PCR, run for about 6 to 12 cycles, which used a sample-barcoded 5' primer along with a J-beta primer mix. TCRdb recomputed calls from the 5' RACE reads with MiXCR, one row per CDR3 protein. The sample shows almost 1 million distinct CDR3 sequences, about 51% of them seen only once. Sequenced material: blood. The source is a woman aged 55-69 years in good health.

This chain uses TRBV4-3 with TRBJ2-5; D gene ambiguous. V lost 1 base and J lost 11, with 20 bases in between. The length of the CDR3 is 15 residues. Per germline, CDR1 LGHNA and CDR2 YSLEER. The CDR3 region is CASSQVQVWNNEQYF. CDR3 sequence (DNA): TGCGCCAGCAGCCAAGTTCAGGTTTGGAACAATGAGCAGTACTTC.

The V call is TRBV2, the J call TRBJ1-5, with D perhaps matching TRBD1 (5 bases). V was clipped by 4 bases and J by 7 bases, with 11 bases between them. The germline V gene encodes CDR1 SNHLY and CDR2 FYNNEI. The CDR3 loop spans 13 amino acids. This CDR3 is CASSVQGSQPQHF. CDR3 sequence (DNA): TGTGCCAGCAGTGTTCAGGGCAGCCAGCCCCAGCATTTT.

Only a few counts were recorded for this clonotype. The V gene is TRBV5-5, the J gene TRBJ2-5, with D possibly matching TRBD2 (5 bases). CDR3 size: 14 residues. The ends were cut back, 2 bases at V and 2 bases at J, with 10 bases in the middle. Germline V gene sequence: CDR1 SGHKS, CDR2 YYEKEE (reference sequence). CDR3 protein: CASSFNGEQETQYF. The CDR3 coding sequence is TGTGCCAGCAGCTTCAACGGGGAGCAAGAGACCCAGTACTTC.

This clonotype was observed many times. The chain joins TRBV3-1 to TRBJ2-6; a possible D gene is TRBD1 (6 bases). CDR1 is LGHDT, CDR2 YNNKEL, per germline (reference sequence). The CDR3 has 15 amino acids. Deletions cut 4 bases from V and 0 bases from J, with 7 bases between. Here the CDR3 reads CASSRDISGANVLTF. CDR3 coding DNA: TGTGCCAGCAGCCGGGACATCTCTGGGGCCAACGTCCTGACTTTC. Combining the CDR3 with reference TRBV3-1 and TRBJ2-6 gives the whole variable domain DTAVSQTPKYLVTQMGNDKSIKCEQNLGHDTMYWYKQDSKKFLKIMFSYNNKELIINETVPNRFSPKSPDKAHLNLHINSLELGDSAVYFCASSRDISGANVLTFGAGSRLTVL.

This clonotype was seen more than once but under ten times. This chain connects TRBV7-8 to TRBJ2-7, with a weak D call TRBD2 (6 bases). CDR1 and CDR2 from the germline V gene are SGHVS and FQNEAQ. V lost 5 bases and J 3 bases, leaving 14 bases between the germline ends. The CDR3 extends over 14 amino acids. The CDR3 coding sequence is TGTGCCAGCAGCATTGGCGGGGAAAACTACGAGCAGTACTTC. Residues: CASSIGGENYEQYF.

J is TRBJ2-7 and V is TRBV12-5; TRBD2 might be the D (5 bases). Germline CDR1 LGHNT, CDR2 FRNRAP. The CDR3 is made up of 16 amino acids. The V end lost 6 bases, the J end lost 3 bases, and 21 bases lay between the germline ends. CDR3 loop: CASGRLRQRRHYEQYF. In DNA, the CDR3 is TGTGCTAGTGGCCGCCTTCGCCAGCGGAGACACTACGAGCAGTACTTC. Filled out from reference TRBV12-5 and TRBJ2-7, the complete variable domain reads DARVTQTPRHKVTEMGQEVTMRCQPILGHNTVFWYRQTMMQGLELLAYFRNRAPLDDSGMPKDRFSAEMPDATLATLKIQPSEPRDSAVYFCASGRLRQRRHYEQYFGPGTRLTVT.

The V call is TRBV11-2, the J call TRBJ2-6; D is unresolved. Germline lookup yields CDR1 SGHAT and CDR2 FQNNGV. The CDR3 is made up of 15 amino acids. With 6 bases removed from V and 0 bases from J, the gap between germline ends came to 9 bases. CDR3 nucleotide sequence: TGTGCCAGCAGGCAGTGGCGCTCTGGGGCCAACGTCCTGACTTTC. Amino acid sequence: CASRQWRSGANVLTF.

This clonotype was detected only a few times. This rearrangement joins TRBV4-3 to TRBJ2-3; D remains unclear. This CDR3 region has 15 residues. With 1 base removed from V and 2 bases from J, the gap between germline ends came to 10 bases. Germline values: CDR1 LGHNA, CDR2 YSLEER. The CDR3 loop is CASSQVYGYTDTQYF. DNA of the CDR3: TGCGCCAGCAGCCAAGTTTATGGTTACACAGATACGCAGTATTTT.

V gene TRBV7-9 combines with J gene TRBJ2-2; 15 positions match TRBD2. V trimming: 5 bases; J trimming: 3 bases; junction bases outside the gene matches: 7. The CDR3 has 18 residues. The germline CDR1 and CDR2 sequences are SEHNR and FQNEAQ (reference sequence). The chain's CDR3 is CASSPPGLAGGYTGELFF. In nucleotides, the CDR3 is TGTGCCAGCAGCCCACCGGGACTAGCGGGAGGTTACACCGGGGAGCTGTTTTTT.

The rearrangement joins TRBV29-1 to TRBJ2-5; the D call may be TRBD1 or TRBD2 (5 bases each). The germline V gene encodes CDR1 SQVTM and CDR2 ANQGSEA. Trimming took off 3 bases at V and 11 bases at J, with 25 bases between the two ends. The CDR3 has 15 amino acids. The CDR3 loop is CSVELRDGPTGGQYF. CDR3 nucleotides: TGCAGCGTTGAGCTCCGGGACGGCCCGACGGGCGGGCAGTACTTC. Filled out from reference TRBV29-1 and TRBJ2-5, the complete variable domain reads SAVISQKPSRDICQRGTSLTIQCQVDSQVTMMFWYRQQPGQSLTLIATANQGSEATYESGFVIDKFPISRPNLTFSTLTVSNMSPEDSSIYLCSVELRDGPTGGQYFGPGTRLLVL.

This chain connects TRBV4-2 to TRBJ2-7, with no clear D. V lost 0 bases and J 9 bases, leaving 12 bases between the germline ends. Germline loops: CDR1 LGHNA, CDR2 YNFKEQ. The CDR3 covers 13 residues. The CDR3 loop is CASSQDAVLGQYF. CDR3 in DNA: TGTGCCAGCAGCCAAGATGCGGTCCTGGGGCAGTACTTC.

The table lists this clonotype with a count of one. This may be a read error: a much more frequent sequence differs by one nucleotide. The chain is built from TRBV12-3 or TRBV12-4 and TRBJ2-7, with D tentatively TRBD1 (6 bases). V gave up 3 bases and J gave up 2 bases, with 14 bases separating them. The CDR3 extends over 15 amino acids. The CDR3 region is CASSFPGTQTYEQYF. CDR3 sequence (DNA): TGTGCCAGCAGTTTCCCCGGGACACAAACCTACGAGCAGTACTTC.

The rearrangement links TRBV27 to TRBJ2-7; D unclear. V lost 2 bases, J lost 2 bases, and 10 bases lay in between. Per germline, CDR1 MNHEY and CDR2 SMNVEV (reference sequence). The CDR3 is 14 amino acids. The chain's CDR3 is CASSLAERPYEQYF. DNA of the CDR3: TGTGCCAGCAGTTTAGCGGAACGGCCCTACGAGCAGTACTTC.

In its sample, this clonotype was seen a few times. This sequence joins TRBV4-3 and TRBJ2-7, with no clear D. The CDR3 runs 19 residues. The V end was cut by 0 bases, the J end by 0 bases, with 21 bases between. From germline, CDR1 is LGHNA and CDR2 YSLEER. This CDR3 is CASSQDHDSSESYSYEQYF. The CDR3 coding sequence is TGCGCCAGCAGCCAAGATCATGACTCCTCGGAGAGTTACTCCTACGAGCAGTACTTC.

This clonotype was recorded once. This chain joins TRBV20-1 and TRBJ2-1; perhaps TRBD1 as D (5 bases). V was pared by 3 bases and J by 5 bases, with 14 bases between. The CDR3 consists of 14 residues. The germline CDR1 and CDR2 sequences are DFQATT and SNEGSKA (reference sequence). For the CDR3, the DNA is TGCAGTGCTAGGGGGCAGCTCATGGACAATGAGCAGTTCTTC. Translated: CSARGQLMDNEQFF.

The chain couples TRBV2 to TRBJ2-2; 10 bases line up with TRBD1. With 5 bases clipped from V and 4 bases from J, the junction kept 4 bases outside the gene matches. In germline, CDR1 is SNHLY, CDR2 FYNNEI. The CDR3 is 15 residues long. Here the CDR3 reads CASSRQGAGTGELFF. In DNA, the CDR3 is TGTGCCAGCAGTCGACAGGGGGCGGGCACCGGGGAGCTGTTTTTT.

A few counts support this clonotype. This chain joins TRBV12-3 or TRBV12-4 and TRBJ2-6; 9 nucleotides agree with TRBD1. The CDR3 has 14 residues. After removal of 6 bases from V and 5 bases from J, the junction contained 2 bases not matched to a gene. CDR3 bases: TGTGCCAGCAGGACAGGGGGTCGGGCCAACGTCCTGACTTTC. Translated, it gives CASRTGGRANVLTF.

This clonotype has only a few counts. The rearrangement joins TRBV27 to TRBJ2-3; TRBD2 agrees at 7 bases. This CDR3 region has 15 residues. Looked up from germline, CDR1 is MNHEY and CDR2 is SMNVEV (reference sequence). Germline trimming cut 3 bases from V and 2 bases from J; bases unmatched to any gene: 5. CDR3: CASSFLADLTDTQYF. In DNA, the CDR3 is TGTGCCAGCAGTTTCCTAGCGGACCTCACAGATACGCAGTATTTT.

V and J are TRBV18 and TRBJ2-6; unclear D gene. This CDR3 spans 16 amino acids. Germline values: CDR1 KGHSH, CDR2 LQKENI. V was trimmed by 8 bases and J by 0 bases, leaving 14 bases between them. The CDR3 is CASQNQRDSGANVLTF. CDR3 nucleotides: TGTGCCAGCCAGAACCAGCGCGACTCTGGGGCCAACGTCCTGACTTTC.

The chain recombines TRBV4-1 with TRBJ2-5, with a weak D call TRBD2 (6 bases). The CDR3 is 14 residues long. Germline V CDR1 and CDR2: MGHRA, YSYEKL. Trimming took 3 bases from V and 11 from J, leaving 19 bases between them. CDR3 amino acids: CASSHPGRGAEQYF. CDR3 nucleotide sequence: TGCGCCAGCAGCCACCCAGGGCGCGGGGCTGAGCAGTACTTC.